Following are 16 T cell receptor beta chains from one sample sequenced in a study of T cell clonality in common variable immunodeficiency. Sequenced by immunoSEQ multiplex PCR; TCRdb stores in-frame clones only, minus some. The repertoire consists of 35,000 to 50,000 clones, none detected only once. The sequencing input was peripheral blood mononuclear cells. Receptors originate from a person aged 18 to 75 in good health.

This clone came up many times. The read terminates 3 residues ahead of where the CDR3 ends, so the germline J gene completes it. V is TRBV19 and J is TRBJ2-5; D ambiguous. Germline CDR1 LNHDA, CDR2 SQIVND (reference sequence). The CDR3 sequence is 14 residues long. V was trimmed by 8 bases and J by 5 bases, leaving 18 bases between them. The CDR3 loop is CASARVSTSETQYF. The CDR3 bases that were read are TGTGCCAGTGCCCGGGTTTCAACCTCGGAGACC.

This clone was found a few times. The read ends 3 residues early relative to the CDR3; the germline J gene fills the gap. J is TRBJ2-7 and V is TRBV20-1, with D perhaps matching TRBD2 (5 bases). Trimming removed 4 bases from V and 6 bases from J, with 22 bases in between. Germline V gene sequence: CDR1 DFQATT, CDR2 SNEGSKA (reference sequence). The CDR3 loop spans 15 amino acids. The CDR3 region is CSATPHNSRSGEQYF. The sequenced part of the CDR3 DNA is TGCAGTGCTACCCCCCATAACAGTAGGAGCGGCGAG.

This clone has a count of ten or more. The missing CDR3 end, 3 residues past where the read stops, is filled in from the germline J gene. This rearrangement joins TRBV28 to TRBJ2-2, with 8 positions matching TRBD1. Germline V gene sequence: CDR1 MDHEN, CDR2 SYDVKM. CDR3 length: 15 amino acids. Trimming at V came to 6 bases and at J to 5 bases, leaving 8 bases not matched to a gene. The CDR3 DNA, read in part, is TGTGCCAGCAGACTAGACAGGGGTCGGACCGGGGAG. Encoded protein: CASRLDRGRTGE. The whole CDR3 region reads CASRLDRGRTGELFF.

This clone was recorded at least ten times. From the germline J gene comes the end of the CDR3, since the read stops 3 residues before it. J is TRBJ2-7 and V is TRBV14; D may be TRBD2 (6 bases). This CDR3 is built from 13 residues. V lost 3 bases and J 4 bases, leaving 10 bases between the germline ends. Germline assignment: CDR1 SGHDN and CDR2 FVKESK. The CDR3 protein is CASSQGLGYEQYF. Incomplete CDR3 DNA: TGTGCCAGCAGCCAGGGACTCGGTTACGAG.

This clone was seen ten or more times. The CDR3 end is not reached by the read, which stops 3 residues before it; the germline J gene fills it in. The chain carries TRBV28 and TRBJ2-1; 9 bases are a match to TRBD2. This CDR3 is 17 amino acids long. With V trimmed by 2 bases and J by 3 bases, 8 bases remained unmatched. CDR1 MDHEN and CDR2 SYDVKM come from the germline V gene. CDR3: CASSLAEGTSSYNEQFF. The DNA read from the CDR3 is TGTGCCAGCAGTTTAGCCGAGGGGACTAGCAGCTACAATGAG.

This clone has at least ten counts. The read terminates 3 residues ahead of where the CDR3 ends, so the germline J gene completes it. V and J are TRBV28 and TRBJ1-1; D is undetermined. Trimming cost V 6 bases and J 4 bases, with 12 bases left between them. The length of the CDR3 is 13 residues. The germline V gene has CDR1 MDHEN and CDR2 SYDVKM. CDR3 amino acids: CASSSGWATEAFF. The CDR3 bases that were read are TGTGCCAGCAGCTCTGGGTGGGCCACTGAA.

This clone occurred many times. The read terminates 3 residues before the CDR3 end, so the remaining end is supplied by the germline J gene. The chain combines TRBV28 with TRBJ2-7; TRBD2 aligns across 10 bases. The J segment lost 3 bases and the V segment lost 2 bases, leaving 7 bases of the junction unmatched. The germline CDR1 and CDR2 sequences are MDHEN and SYDVKM. This CDR3 is built from 16 residues. The sequenced part of the CDR3 DNA is TGTGCCAGCAGTTTAAAAGGACTAGCGGACTACTACGAG. Its translation: CASSLKGLADYYE. In full, the CDR3 reads CASSLKGLADYYEQYF.

This clone was counted ten times or more. The read ends 3 residues before the CDR3 terminus; that terminus is restored from the germline J gene. The sample holds other DNA sequences that translate to the same CDR3. The rearrangement joins TRBV18 to TRBJ2-3; no firm D call. This CDR3 comprises 16 residues. V lost 0 bases and J 0 bases, leaving 10 bases between the germline ends. Germline-derived CDR1 and CDR2 are KGHSH and LQKENI. CDR3 amino acids: CASSPPWKGSTDTQYF. The sequenced part of the CDR3 DNA is TGTGCCAGCTCACCACCGTGGAAGGGCAGCACAGATACG.

At least ten counts were recorded for this clone. Here the CDR3 reads CSAADKQAPADTQYF. The CDR3 bases that were read are TGCAGTGCCGCGGACAAGCAAGCCCCTGCAGATACG. V usage is TRBV20-1 and J usage is TRBJ2-3; D is perhaps TRBD1 (5 bases). The sequenced fragment ends 3 residues before the CDR3 boundary, so the rest is inferred from the germline J gene. Germline V gives CDR1 DFQATT, CDR2 SNEGSKA (reference sequence). Trimming took 6 bases from V and 4 from J, leaving 20 bases between them. The CDR3 consists of 15 residues.

This clone was counted many times. From the germline J gene comes the end of the CDR3, since the read stops 3 residues before it. J is TRBJ1-1 and V is TRBV6-1; D possibly corresponds to TRBD1 (5 bases). The CDR3 is 13 amino acids. The V gene's germline CDR1 is MNHNS and CDR2 SASEGT. Trimming cost V 6 bases and J 2 bases, with 10 bases left between them. CDR3 protein: CASSEQDNTEAFF. CDR3 DNA, as far as it was read: TGTGCCAGCAGCGAACAGGATAACACTGAA.

This clone was counted at least ten times. The CDR3 end lies 3 residues beyond the end of the read and is filled in from the germline J gene. This rearrangement joins TRBV10-2 to TRBJ2-5, with D tentatively TRBD1 (5 bases). Germline lookup yields CDR1 WSHSY and CDR2 SAAADI. This CDR3 is 13 amino acids long. The V and J ends lost 7 bases and 7 bases respectively, with 16 bases between them. Partial CDR3 DNA: TGCGCCAGCACCCACAGGCTAGATGGGACC. Encoded protein: CASTHRLDGT. The entire CDR3 is CASTHRLDGTQYF.

This clone was observed a few times. Sequencing ends 3 residues short of the CDR3 end; the germline J gene provides the rest. V and J are TRBV7-3 and TRBJ2-2, with 7 bases identical to TRBD1. The CDR3 spans 11 residues. Germline V gives CDR1 SGHTA, CDR2 FQGTGA. Partial CDR3 DNA: TGTGCCAGCAGCTCGGGACAGCTG. It yields the protein CASSSGQL. The entire CDR3 sequence reads CASSSGQLLFF.

This clone was counted many times. The read comes to an end 3 residues before the CDR3 does, leaving the germline J gene to fill in the end. The rearrangement links TRBV5-4 to TRBJ2-2, with D unresolved. Trimming stripped 5 bases from V and 1 base from J, with 9 bases between. Germline V lookup: CDR1 SGHNT, CDR2 YYREEE (reference sequence). The CDR3 totals 14 residues. The CDR3 reads CASSPSENTGELFF. The DNA read from the CDR3 is TGTGCCAGCAGTCCATCAGAGAACACCGGGGAG.

This clone was counted many times. Coverage ceases 3 residues before the CDR3 finishes, and the germline J gene fills in the end. The rearrangement links TRBV5-5 to TRBJ1-2; 7 positions agree with TRBD1. Germline CDR1 reads SGHKS; CDR2 reads YYEKEE (reference sequence). The V segment lost 0 bases and the J segment 4 bases; nucleotides outside the gene matches: 6. The CDR3 runs to 15 residues. The CDR3 DNA, read in part, is TGTGCCAGCAGCTTGGGGAACAGGGGTGCCTATGGC. The encoded protein is CASSLGNRGAYG. The entire CDR3 sequence reads CASSLGNRGAYGYTF.

As regards this clone: The junction and the germline gene differ at one end; a read error may be behind it. Read coverage stops 3 residues before the CDR3 terminus; the germline J gene supplies the remainder. This specimen includes other DNA sequences encoding the same CDR3. The V gene is TRBV5-1, the J gene TRBJ1-3; D is perhaps TRBD1 (6 bases). This CDR3 spans 16 amino acids. Per germline, CDR1 SGHRS and CDR2 YFSETQ. Here the CDR3 reads CASSLDGGLTGNTIYF. The CDR3 DNA, read in part, is TGCGCCAGCAGCTTGGACGGGGGGCTCACTGGAAACACA.

This clone has a count of ten or more. The part of the CDR3 DNA that was read is TGTGCCAGCAGTGTGGGGCTTAGCAATCAGCCC. Its protein product is CASSVGLSNQP. The full-length CDR3 reads as CASSVGLSNQPQHF. The chain employs TRBV2 and TRBJ1-5, with D possibly TRBD1 on 5 matching bases. The read falls 3 residues short of the CDR3 end, and the missing part is taken from the germline J gene. The germline gives CDR1 SNHLY, CDR2 FYNNEI. V was cut by 4 bases and J by 0 bases, with 7 bases left in between. This CDR3 region has 14 residues.